Listed below are T cell receptor beta chains from one sample, sequenced in a study of T cell responses to AZD1222 COVID-19 vaccine. The table came from immunoSEQ multiplex PCR; TCRdb's copy has only in-frame clones and leaves some out. Of about 170,000 clones listed, 80% to 95% are singletons. Material: peripheral blood, obtained on day 0 of AZD1222 vaccination. Source of these receptors: an adult in good health. Both conserved end residues are part of each CDR3. D genes are given only for firm matches. Only part of the rows carry a size: once, few, many, or a class if the clone is expanded.

cdr3_aa cdr3_nt v_call clone_size j_call d_call
CASSLGGLAGDEQYF TGTGCCAGCAGCTTAGGAGGACTAGCGGGAGACGAGCAGTACTTC TRBV7-9 - TRBJ2-7 TRBD2
CASSISGSNEKLFF TGTGCCAGTAGTATTTCCGGGTCTAATGAAAAACTGTTTTTT TRBV19 - TRBJ1-4 -
CASRGGLQGAVKSEAFF TGTGCCAGCAGGGGGGGTCTACAGGGGGCTGTGAAGTCTGAAGCTTTCTTT TRBV27 - TRBJ1-1 TRBD1
CASSLAGGINTGELFF TGCGCCAGCAGCTTGGCGGGTGGAATTAACACCGGGGAGCTGTTTTTT TRBV5-1 - TRBJ2-2 -
CASSSWTGHSGNTIYF TGCGCCAGCAGTTCCTGGACAGGACACTCTGGAAACACCATATATTTT TRBV5-1 - TRBJ1-3 TRBD1
CASSSSKVNYGYTF TGTGCCAGCAGCTCAAGCAAGGTTAACTATGGCTACACCTTC TRBV7-9 - TRBJ1-2 -
CASSPRGLVYEQYF TGTGCCAGCAGCCCCAGGGGTCTAGTCTACGAGCAGTACTTC TRBV6-6 - TRBJ2-7 -
CASSTRPSGNTIYF TGTGCCAGCAGTACAAGGCCGTCTGGAAACACCATATATTTT TRBV5-8 - TRBJ1-3 -
CASSPLGGGNEKLFF TGTGCCAGCAGCCCCTTGGGGGGTGGGAATGAAAAACTGTTTTTT TRBV9 - TRBJ1-4 -
CASSFSGGAGYTF TGTGCCAGCAGTTTTTCAGGGGGCGCGGGCTACACCTTC TRBV6-5 - TRBJ1-2 TRBD1
CASSLEANYEQYF TGTGCCAGCAGCTTGGAGGCCAACTACGAGCAGTACTTC TRBV5-4 - TRBJ2-7 -
CASSPSARYTQYF TGTGCCAGCTCACCTTCAGCGCGGTATACGCAGTATTTT TRBV18 - TRBJ2-3 -
CASSLSGDTEAFF TGTGCCAGCAGCTTGAGTGGCGACACTGAAGCTTTCTTT TRBV7-3 - TRBJ1-1 -
CASSSGGPLYSPLHF TGTGCCAGCAGCTCAGGGGGACCCCTTTATTCACCCCTCCACTTT TRBV7-9 - TRBJ1-6 TRBD1
CASSHIDGGRTEAFF TGCGCCAGCAGCCATATAGACGGGGGGAGGACTGAAGCTTTCTTT TRBV5-1 - TRBJ1-1 -
CASSAGGAQETQYF TGCGCCAGTTCCGCCGGGGGGGCCCAAGAGACCCAGTACTTC TRBV4-1 once TRBJ2-5 TRBD2
CASSEGGYGYTF TGTGCCAGCAGTGAGGGGGGGTATGGCTACACCTTC TRBV25-1 - TRBJ1-2 -
CASTRRGNTEAFF TGTGCCAGTACCCGACGGGGCAACACTGAAGCTTTCTTT TRBV19 - TRBJ1-1 -
CASSQDRRTGAEQYF TGTGCCAGCAGCCAAGATCGCCGGACAGGGGCCGAGCAGTACTTC TRBV3-1/TRBV3-2 - TRBJ2-7 TRBD1
CASSAETGAYEQYF TGTGCCAGCAGTGCCGAGACCGGGGCCTACGAGCAGTACTTC TRBV2 - TRBJ2-7 -
CASSSPNRYNQPQHF TGCGCCAGCAGCTCCCCTAACAGGTACAATCAGCCCCAGCATTTT TRBV5-1 - TRBJ1-5 -
CASSPRVRSTDTQYF TGTGCCAGCTCACCCAGGGTAAGAAGCACAGATACGCAGTATTTT TRBV18 - TRBJ2-3 -
CASSLPGASQNIQYF TGTGCCAGCAGCCTCCCTGGGGCGTCTCAAAACATTCAGTACTTC TRBV11-2 few TRBJ2-4 -
CASSFTAHNEQFF TGTGCCAGCAGCTTCACGGCCCACAATGAGCAGTTCTTC TRBV7-3 - TRBJ2-1 -
CASSVDPDPKHDEQFF TGTGCCAGCAGCGTAGACCCAGACCCTAAGCACGATGAGCAGTTCTTC TRBV9 - TRBJ2-1 -
CASRYRGQETQYF TGTGCCAGCAGATACAGGGGCCAAGAGACCCAGTACTTC TRBV6-5 - TRBJ2-5 TRBD1
CASSPLAGSGQPQHF TGTGCCAGCAGCCCATTAGCAGGGAGCGGACAGCCCCAGCATTTT TRBV7-9 - TRBJ1-5 -
CASSLAPNYEQYF TGTGCCAGCAGCTTAGCGCCCAATTACGAGCAGTACTTC TRBV7-9 few TRBJ2-7 -
CASSYAGTLTDTQYF TGTGCCAGCAGCTACGCCGGGACCCTCACAGATACGCAGTATTTT TRBV7-2 - TRBJ2-3 -
CASSVGPVGETQYF TGTGCCAGTAGTGTTGGCCCGGTAGGAGAGACCCAGTACTTC TRBV19 - TRBJ2-5 -
CASSRRGRDNIQYF TGTGCCAGCAGCCGGCGGGGCAGGGACAACATTCAGTACTTC TRBV5-6 once TRBJ2-4 -
CASSLGDCTHEQYF TGTGCCAGCAGCTTAGGGGACTGCACCCACGAGCAGTACTTC TRBV13 - TRBJ2-7 -
CAWSAVAGALQFF TGTGCCTGGAGTGCGGTAGCGGGGGCCCTTCAGTTCTTC TRBV30 once TRBJ2-1 TRBD2
CASSPQAGPIETQYF TGTGCCAGCTCACCACAGGCGGGACCTATTGAGACCCAGTACTTC TRBV18 - TRBJ2-5 -
CASSQFDSPKNIQYF TGTGCCAGCAGTCAATTCGACAGTCCCAAAAACATTCAGTACTTC TRBV7-2 - TRBJ2-4 -
CASSLAGWGTQYF TGTGCCAGCAGCTTAGCGGGGTGGGGGACCCAGTACTTC TRBV7-2 few TRBJ2-5 -
CASSSQGGTDTQYF TGTGCCAGCAGCTCCCAGGGTGGCACAGATACGCAGTATTTT TRBV7-2 - TRBJ2-3 -
CASSLPSRDIKTEQFF TGTGCCAGCAGCCTCCCGAGCCGGGACATAAAGACTGAGCAGTTCTTC TRBV6-4 - TRBJ2-1 -
CASSNQETQYF TGCGCCAGCAGCAATCAAGAGACCCAGTACTTC TRBV5-1 - TRBJ2-5 -
CASSLTRGADTQYF TGTGCCAGCAGCTTAACACGGGGAGCAGATACGCAGTATTTT TRBV7-9 - TRBJ2-3 -
CASRVEPGASYEQYF TGTGCCAGCAGAGTCGAACCAGGGGCGTCCTACGAGCAGTACTTC TRBV27 - TRBJ2-7 -
CASSFRLRGDEQYF TGTGCCAGCAGCTTTAGGCTTAGGGGGGACGAGCAGTACTTC TRBV11-2 - TRBJ2-7 -
CASSLSVGDGGEAFF TGTGCCAGCAGCCTAAGCGTAGGGGACGGAGGTGAAGCTTTCTTT TRBV3-1/TRBV3-2 - TRBJ1-1 -
CAWSVLGASTDTQYF TGTGCCTGGAGTGTACTCGGGGCTAGCACAGATACGCAGTATTTT TRBV30 - TRBJ2-3 -
CASSYSSGSRTDTQYF TGTGCCAGCAGTTACTCTAGCGGGAGTCGGACAGATACGCAGTATTTT TRBV6-5 - TRBJ2-3 TRBD2
CASSILGVYTGELFF TGTGCCAGTAGTATATTGGGGGTCTACACCGGGGAGCTGTTTTTT TRBV19 once TRBJ2-2 -
CASATDRAPNQPQHF TGTGCTAGTGCCACAGACAGGGCCCCCAATCAGCCCCAGCATTTT TRBV12-5 - TRBJ1-5 TRBD1
CASSLEARGSSYEQYF TGTGCCAGCAGCTTGGAGGCGCGGGGGTCCTCCTACGAGCAGTACTTC TRBV7-2 - TRBJ2-7 TRBD2
CASSYTRDNEKLFF TGTGCCAGCAGTTATACCAGGGATAATGAAAAACTGTTTTTT TRBV7-9 - TRBJ1-4 -